This T cell receptor beta chain was profiled in a study of T cells after yellow fever vaccination. One entry per CDR3 protein, called by TCRdb with MiXCR from the 5' RACE reads. Here the sample spans 310,000 or so distinct CDR3 sequences, 3% to 4.5% being singletons. The CDR3 spans 14 residues. The germline CDR1 and CDR2 sequences are SQVTM and ANQGSEA. V dropped 3 bases and J dropped 3 bases, with 12 bases sitting between them. This clonotype was detected ten times or more. The V and J genes are TRBV29-1 and TRBJ1-5; no firm D call. The TCR was taken from a man between 18 and 35 years old who received the YFV17D yellow fever vaccine. This material consisted of PBMCs, taken on the day of the yellow fever booster vaccination. CDR3 loop: CSVDSGIDNQPQHF. For the CDR3, the DNA is TGCAGCGTTGACTCTGGGATCGACAATCAGCCCCAGCATTTT.